Listed below are T cell receptor beta chains from one sample, sequenced in a study of blood T cell repertoires in COVID-19. The table came from immunoSEQ multiplex PCR; TCRdb's copy has only in-frame clones and leaves some out. The repertoire holds some 70,000 clones, with around 86% as singletons. Input material: peripheral blood. The receptors originated from a man aged 50-59 years with active COVID-19. The CDR3 runs from the conserved cysteine through the conserved F or W. D genes are given only for firm matches. Not every row has a clone size; where given, it reads once, few, many or a size class.

D gene	clone size	J gene	V gene	CDR3 protein	CDR3 DNA
TRBD1	.	TRBJ2-6	TRBV4-1	CPPRRQGGAGANVLTF	TGCCCCCCCCGCCGACAGGGGGGAGCTGGGGCCAACGTCCTGACTTTC
TRBD1	.	TRBJ1-4	TRBV4-1	CASSQVRDRGNEKLFF	TGCGCCAGCAGCCAAGTGCGGGACAGGGGTAATGAAAAACTGTTTTTT
.	.	TRBJ1-2	TRBV5-1	CASSLTANYGYTF	TGCGCCAGCAGCTTGACAGCTAACTATGGCTACACCTTC
TRBD1	once	TRBJ1-4	TRBV6-1	CASSEIGGLALNRGHEKLFF	TGTGCCAGCAGTGAAATCGGGGGTTTGGCGTTGAACAGGGGGCATGAAAAACTGTTTTTT
TRBD1	.	TRBJ1-4	TRBV4-1	CASSQDFRQGVVNEKLFF	TGCGCCAGCAGCCAAGATTTCAGGCAGGGGGTTGTTAATGAAAAACTGTTTTTT
TRBD2	.	TRBJ2-3	TRBV2	CASSAGLAGVTDTQYF	TGTGCCAGCAGTGCGGGACTAGCGGGAGTTACAGATACGCAGTATTTT
.	.	TRBJ1-1	TRBV28	CASSSLTVNTEAFF	TGTGCCAGCAGTTCCCTGACAGTGAACACTGAAGCTTTCTTT
TRBD1	once	TRBJ1-2	TRBV28	CASSLQGGYGYTF	TGTGCCAGCAGTTTGCAGGGGGGCTATGGCTACACCTTC
TRBD1	.	TRBJ2-3	TRBV28	CASRPRTGSADTQYF	TGTGCCAGCAGGCCCCGGACAGGGTCAGCGGATACGCAGTATTTT
.	few	TRBJ2-7	TRBV28	CASTTTRDTSYEQYF	TGTGCCAGCACCACTACCAGGGACACTTCCTACGAGCAGTACTTC
TRBD2	.	TRBJ2-5	TRBV5-3	CARSSRTSGGSYQETQYF	TGTGCCAGAAGCTCGCGGACTAGCGGGGGATCGTACCAAGAGACCCAGTACTTC
TRBD1	.	TRBJ2-7	TRBV5-1	CASSSRGQVSSEQYF	TGCGCCAGCAGCTCCCGCGGACAGGTCTCCTCCGAGCAGTACTTC
.	.	TRBJ1-5	TRBV12-3/TRBV12-4	CASRPDSGQPQHF	TGTGCCAGCAGGCCCGACAGTGGGCAGCCCCAGCATTTT
TRBD1	.	TRBJ1-2	TRBV28	CASRATATGYGYTF	TGTGCCAGCAGAGCCACCGCGACAGGGTATGGCTACACCTTC
TRBD2	once	TRBJ2-6	TRBV5-8	CASSLVGDYGANVLTF	TGTGCCAGCAGCTTGGTTGGGGACTATGGGGCCAACGTCCTGACTTTC
.	.	TRBJ2-7	TRBV13	CASSVNRFEQYF	TGTGCCAGCAGCGTAAACAGGTTCGAGCAGTACTTC
.	.	TRBJ1-2	TRBV6-5	CASRPGLTVNYGYTF	TGTGCCAGCAGACCGGGACTCACAGTTAACTATGGCTACACCTTC
.	.	TRBJ2-4	TRBV6-1	CASSEAPGAGTAAQNYASF	TGTGCCAGCAGTGAAGCTCCAGGGGCAGGGACCGCCGCCCAAAACTACGCCTCCTTC
.	.	TRBJ1-5	TRBV29-1	CSVGGGGNQPQHF	TGCAGCGTTGGCGGGGGTGGCAATCAGCCCCAGCATTTT
.	.	TRBJ2-5	TRBV5-1	CASSLGQSEETQYF	TGCGCCAGCAGCTTGGGACAGAGTGAAGAGACCCAGTACTTC
.	.	TRBJ1-1	TRBV28	CASSLFWAMNTEAFF	TGTGCCAGCAGTTTATTCTGGGCAATGAACACTGAAGCTTTCTTT
.	.	TRBJ1-3	TRBV29-1	CSVDSGGAGNTIYF	TGCAGCGTTGACTCGGGGGGCGCTGGAAACACCATATATTTT
.	once	TRBJ1-5	TRBV29-1	CSVESSNQPQHF	TGCAGCGTGGAGAGTAGCAATCAGCCCCAGCATTTT
TRBD1	.	TRBJ2-1	TRBV2	CASSKQGQSSYNEQFF	TGTGCCAGCAGCAAACAGGGGCAGAGCTCCTACAATGAGCAGTTCTTC
TRBD1	.	TRBJ1-6	TRBV9	CASSAGTGNSYNSPLHF	TGTGCCAGCAGCGCCGGGACAGGGAACTCCTATAATTCACCCCTCCACTTT
.	once	TRBJ1-2	TRBV2	CAASGEIYGYTF	TGTGCCGCTTCCGGGGAGATCTATGGCTACACCTTC
.	.	TRBJ1-1	TRBV7-3	CASSLSRDTEAFF	TGTGCCAGCAGCTTAAGCAGGGACACTGAAGCTTTCTTT
.	.	TRBJ2-1	TRBV15	CATSSGIGGGQFF	TGTGCCACCAGCAGCGGTATAGGGGGTGGTCAGTTCTTC
.	.	TRBJ1-2	TRBV28	CASSRLSIYGYTF	TGTGCCAGCTCACGACTGAGTATCTATGGCTACACCTTC
TRBD1	.	TRBJ1-2	TRBV6-4	CASSIDRGHMGYTF	TGTGCCAGCAGCATAGACAGGGGCCACATGGGCTACACCTTC
TRBD1	once	TRBJ1-1	TRBV2	CASRPGTGPTEAFF	TGTGCCAGCAGGCCCGGGACAGGGCCGACTGAAGCTTTCTTT
TRBD1	few	TRBJ1-2	TRBV5-1	CASSSDRNNLLVGGYTF	TGCGCCAGCAGCTCGGACAGGAATAATCTTCTAGTAGGTGGCTACACCTTC
.	.	TRBJ2-1	TRBV6-5	CASSYRDSYNEQFF	TGTGCCAGCAGTTACCGGGACTCCTACAATGAGCAGTTCTTC
.	few	TRBJ1-1	TRBV5-8	CASSFRGARTEAFF	TGTGCCAGCAGCTTTCGGGGGGCGCGCACTGAAGCTTTCTTT
.	.	TRBJ1-4	TRBV6-1	CASSETGSDDEKLFF	TGTGCCAGCAGTGAAACGGGAAGCGACGATGAAAAACTGTTTTTT
.	.	TRBJ1-2	TRBV28	CASSSPQQGLYGYTF	TGTGCCAGCAGTTCCCCCCAACAGGGTCTCTATGGCTACACCTTC
TRBD1	once	TRBJ2-3	TRBV28	CASCRTGGWTDTQYF	TGTGCCAGCTGTCGGACAGGGGGCTGGACAGATACGCAGTATTTT
TRBD1	.	TRBJ1-5	TRBV28	CASSFNRQGPRPQHF	TGTGCCAGCAGTTTTAACAGACAGGGCCCTCGGCCCCAGCATTTT
TRBD1	.	TRBJ1-2	TRBV18	CASSPGTAPQSGYTF	TGTGCCAGCTCACCTGGGACAGCTCCACAAAGCGGCTACACCTTC
.	.	TRBJ2-4	TRBV2	CASSVVRGDIQYF	TGTGCCAGCAGTGTTGTCAGGGGAGACATTCAGTACTTC
.	.	TRBJ1-5	TRBV19	CASSLTGTYQPQHF	TGTGCCAGTAGTCTAACGGGGACATATCAGCCCCAGCATTTT